This record looks at one T cell receptor (beta chain) sequence and its context. This entry is derived from a study of OX40 agonist ivuxolimab in advanced cancers. Study context: Among those treated, three patients had partial responses, one with hepatocellular carcinoma and two with cutaneous melanoma.

With 6 bases removed from V and 10 bases from J, the gap between germline ends came to 12 bases. In germline, CDR1 is SNHLY, CDR2 FYNNEI. This CDR3 contains 11 residues. Clones were sequenced by immunoSEQ multiplex PCR, and TCRdb holds only the in-frame ones, with some missing. The table includes about 99,000 clones, around nine tenths detected once. The sample was CD4+ or CD8+ T cells sorted from blood, taken in a trial of the OX40 agonist ivuxolimab. The chain employs TRBV2 and TRBJ1-1, with D possibly matching TRBD1 (6 bases). This receptor was identified in an adult with an advanced solid tumor such as melanoma, head and neck, liver or kidney cancer. The CDR3: CASSQQGRAFF. The CDR3 DNA reads TGTGCCAGCAGCCAACAGGGCAGAGCTTTCTTT.